This TCR beta chain was found in a study of OX40 agonist ivuxolimab in advanced cancers. Study-level background: Patients were dosed intravenously with ivuxolimab at 0.01 to 10 mg/kg every 2 weeks.

The V and J ends lost 4 bases and 5 bases respectively, with 12 bases between them. The CDR3 covers 14 residues. CDR1 SGHRS and CDR2 YFSETQ come from the germline V gene. The study's findings and limits: Relative to CD4+, CD8+ T cells held more expanded clones on average.

Prior autoimmune disease or systemic immunosuppression barred patients. Sampling of blood occurred at baseline, cycle 4 day 1, and cycle 7 day 1. The table came from immunoSEQ multiplex PCR; TCRdb's copy has only in-frame clones and leaves some out. The table includes about 77,000 clones, over 75% detected once. On this clone itself: Its matching antigen is unknown.

The chain uses TRBV5-1 and TRBJ2-2, with D possibly being TRBD2 (6 bases). This sequence was found in an adult with an advanced solid tumor such as melanoma, head and neck, liver or kidney cancer. Here the sequenced sample was CD4+ or CD8+ T cells sorted from blood, taken in a trial of the OX40 agonist ivuxolimab. The CDR3 loop is CASSRGLSTGELFF. For the CDR3, the DNA is TGCGCCAGCAGCCGGGGACTGTCAACCGGGGAGCTGTTTTTT.